This is a list of T cell receptor beta chains from one sample in a study of blood T cells in healthy people across ages. TCRdb reanalysed the 5' RACE reads using MiXCR and keeps one entry per CDR3 protein. Among 1.2 million to 1.5 million distinct CDR3 sequences listed, about 40% were seen once. Sequenced material: blood. The receptors shown here come from a woman aged 18-29 years in good health. Each CDR3 is given with its conserved first and last residue. Fields, in order: clone size, J gene, D gene, CDR3 length, V gene, CDR3 protein, CDR3 DNA. The D gene is left open where the match is weak. Clone size is not always given. Where it is, it says once, few, many or a class for expanded clones.

>.|TRBJ1-4|TRBD1|13|TRBV7-9
CASSSQGKEKLFF
TGTGCCAGCAGCTCACAGGGGAAGGAAAAACTGTTTTTT
>few|TRBJ2-1|TRBD1|13|TRBV7-2
CASSLAQGVQQFF
TGTGCCAGCAGCTTAGCACAGGGGGTTCAACAGTTCTTC
>few|TRBJ2-5|TRBD1|14|TRBV7-6
CASSIGQGRETQYF
TGTGCCAGCAGCATCGGACAGGGTCGGGAGACCCAGTACTTC
>once|TRBJ1-1|.|14|TRBV12-3/TRBV12-4
CASTLGGGHPEAFF
TGTGCCAGCACTCTAGGAGGAGGGCACCCTGAAGCTTTCTTT
>.|TRBJ1-1|TRBD1|16|TRBV27
CASSSRPQGGGTEAFF
TGTGCCAGCAGCTCACGACCTCAGGGGGGCGGCACTGAAGCTTTCTTT
>.|TRBJ2-7|.|14|TRBV2
CASSGTVSDYEQYF
TGTGCCAGCAGTGGGACCGTCTCAGACTACGAGCAGTACTTC
>once|TRBJ2-1|TRBD1|14|TRBV27
CASSLSGTGDEQFF
TGTGCCAGCAGTTTATCTGGGACAGGGGATGAGCAGTTCTTC
>.|TRBJ2-5|.|14|TRBV7-2
CASSLSPDSLTQYF
TGTGCCAGCAGCTTATCTCCGGATAGCTTGACCCAGTACTTC
>many|TRBJ2-6|.|15|TRBV27
CASSLWGSGANVLTF
TGTGCCAGCAGCTTGTGGGGCTCTGGGGCCAACGTCCTGACTTTC
>.|TRBJ2-3|.|15|TRBV7-9
CASSIGGSSTDTQYF
TGTGCCAGCAGCATAGGCGGTTCTAGCACAGATACGCAGTATTTT
>.|TRBJ2-7|.|14|TRBV10-3
CAISPGTRDYEQYF
TGTGCCATCAGCCCCGGGACACGAGACTACGAGCAGTACTTC
>few|TRBJ2-5|.|15|TRBV9
CASSVMASPQETQYF
TGTGCCAGCAGCGTAATGGCTTCGCCTCAAGAGACCCAGTACTTC
>.|TRBJ2-3|TRBD2|18|TRBV7-3
CASSLNSGLAMTGDTQYF
TGTGCCAGCAGCTTAAACTCGGGACTAGCGATGACTGGGGATACGCAGTATTTT
>.|TRBJ2-7|TRBD1|15|TRBV10-3
CAISAEGQGGDEQYF
TGTGCCATCAGTGCTGAGGGACAGGGAGGAGACGAGCAGTACTTC
>.|TRBJ2-7|TRBD2|16|TRBV6-1
CASIPSGRNRPYEQYF
TGTGCCAGCATTCCTAGCGGGAGGAATAGACCCTACGAGCAGTACTTC
>.|TRBJ1-1|TRBD1|14|TRBV6-1
CASSESQGGSEAFF
TGTGCCAGCAGTGAGAGTCAGGGGGGTTCTGAAGCTTTCTTT
>.|TRBJ1-2|.|14|TRBV30
CAWSVGQTNYGYTF
TGTGCCTGGAGTGTAGGGCAGACGAACTATGGCTACACCTTC
>.|TRBJ1-1|.|14|TRBV7-6
CASSFAGTNTETFF
TGTGCCAGCAGCTTCGCGGGGACGAACACTGAAACTTTCTTT
>.|TRBJ2-2|TRBD2|16|TRBV6-7
CASPTSGSIGTGELFF
TGTGCCAGTCCTACTAGCGGGTCCATCGGGACCGGGGAGCTGTTTTTT
>.|TRBJ2-5|TRBD1|13|TRBV6-6
CASWTGPQGEQYF
TGTGCCAGCTGGACAGGGCCCCAAGGGGAGCAGTACTTC
>few|TRBJ2-5|.|14|TRBV6-1
CASSEVHRGKTQYF
TGTGCCAGCAGTGAAGTGCACCGGGGGAAGACCCAGTACTTC
>once|TRBJ2-4|TRBD1|14|TRBV6-2/TRBV6-3
CASSPGDRVFGQYF
TGTGCCAGCAGCCCGGGGGACAGGGTCTTTGGTCAGTACTTC
>few|TRBJ1-2|TRBD1|15|TRBV6-5
CASSYSGTGVYGYTF
TGTGCCAGCAGTTACTCTGGGACAGGGGTCTATGGCTACACCTTC
>few|TRBJ2-1|TRBD2|15|TRBV20-1
CSARDRSGVGNEQFF
TGCAGTGCTAGAGATAGAAGCGGGGTGGGAAATGAGCAGTTCTTC
>.|TRBJ2-7|.|14|TRBV12-3/TRBV12-4
CASSPATVFYEQYF
TGTGCCAGCAGTCCGGCGACAGTTTTCTACGAGCAGTACTTC
>.|TRBJ2-3|TRBD1|13|TRBV20-1
CSAMTGAGDTQYF
TGCAGTGCTATGACAGGGGCCGGGGATACGCAGTATTTT
>.|TRBJ2-1|TRBD2|15|TRBV5-1
CASSISGGAINEQFF
TGCGCCAGCAGCATTAGCGGGGGGGCCATCAATGAGCAGTTCTTC
>.|TRBJ1-4|.|15|TRBV4-1
CASSRLGETNEKLFF
TGCGCCAGCAGCCGACTAGGGGAAACTAATGAAAAACTGTTTTTT
>few|TRBJ1-6|.|18|TRBV28
CASSPLSRGSLEDSPLHF
TGTGCCAGCAGCCCCCTCTCCCGGGGCAGCCTCGAAGATTCACCCCTCCACTTT
>.|TRBJ2-7|TRBD2|14|TRBV6-2/TRBV6-3
CASTLAGHSYEQYF
TGTGCCAGCACCCTAGCGGGCCACTCCTACGAGCAGTACTTC
>few|TRBJ2-5|.|13|TRBV7-8
CASSFSGSLGQYF
TGTGCCAGCAGCTTTAGCGGCAGTCTGGGGCAGTACTTC
>.|TRBJ1-3|.|15|TRBV11-2
CASSPTGHSGNTIYF
TGTGCCAGCAGCCCAACAGGGCACTCTGGAAACACCATATATTTT
>.|TRBJ1-2|TRBD1|16|TRBV3-1
CASSQGTGSLSYGYTF
TGTGCCAGCAGCCAAGGGACAGGGTCTCTATCCTATGGCTACACCTTC
>.|TRBJ1-1|.|17|TRBV9
CASSVDEGGLGTTEAFF
TGTGCCAGCAGCGTAGATGAGGGGGGGCTTGGGACCACTGAAGCTTTCTTT
>.|TRBJ1-1|.|15|TRBV7-8
CASSPSGSGRTEAFF
TGTGCCAGCAGCCCTAGCGGATCAGGGAGGACTGAAGCTTTCTTT
>.|TRBJ2-7|TRBD2|16|TRBV12-3/TRBV12-4
CASTAGGLGTYNEQYF
TGTGCCAGCACTGCGGGGGGGCTTGGGACCTACAATGAGCAGTACTTC
>few|TRBJ2-5|.|14|TRBV29-1
CSVELETARETQYF
TGCAGCGTTGAATTGGAGACGGCCCGGGAGACCCAGTACTTC
>few|TRBJ2-1|TRBD2|16|TRBV12-3/TRBV12-4
CASSPPGTSGGNEQFF
TGTGCCAGCAGCCCTCCAGGGACTAGCGGGGGAAATGAGCAGTTCTTC
>.|TRBJ2-2|TRBD2|19|TRBV6-1
CASSRLVGTSGGRTGELFF
TGTGCCAGCAGTCGACTAGTAGGGACTAGCGGAGGGCGGACCGGGGAGCTGTTTTTT
>few|TRBJ1-2|.|15|TRBV28
CASTPLGRENYGYTF
TGTGCCAGCACCCCGTTGGGAAGGGAAAACTATGGCTACACCTTC
>few|TRBJ1-5|.|13|TRBV6-1
CASRWTLGQPQHF
TGTGCCAGCAGGTGGACTTTGGGGCAGCCCCAGCATTTT
>few|TRBJ2-3|.|12|TRBV20-1
CSARELSDTQYF
TGCAGTGCTAGAGAGTTGTCAGATACGCAGTATTTT
>few|TRBJ2-7|.|13|TRBV29-1
CSVAQAASYEQYF
TGCAGCGTTGCCCAAGCGGCCTCCTACGAGCAGTACTTC
>.|TRBJ2-4|TRBD2|13|TRBV4-1
CASSSAGVPIQYF
TGCGCCAGCAGTTCTGCGGGAGTCCCCATTCAGTACTTC
>.|TRBJ1-5|.|12|TRBV24-1
CATSGIGAAQHF
TGTGCCACCAGTGGTATCGGGGCCGCCCAGCATTTT
>.|TRBJ2-3|.|19|TRBV6-5
CASSYSTWDFVGSTDTQYF
TGTGCCAGCAGTTACTCTACCTGGGACTTCGTGGGGAGCACAGATACGCAGTATTTT
>.|TRBJ2-7|TRBD2|16|TRBV5-4
CASSLGTSGSFYEQYF
TGTGCCAGCAGCCTTGGGACTAGCGGGAGTTTTTACGAGCAGTACTTC
>few|TRBJ1-2|.|11|TRBV20-1
CSALAGYGYTF
TGCAGTGCCCTCGCAGGGTATGGCTACACCTTC
>once|TRBJ2-5|TRBD2|16|TRBV6-6
CAGSYSPSGSQTEQYF
TGTGCCGGCAGTTACAGTCCTAGCGGGAGTCAAACGGAGCAGTACTTC
>few|TRBJ2-7|TRBD2|15|TRBV12-3/TRBV12-4
CASSFQREDSYEQYF
TGTGCCAGCAGTTTCCAGCGGGAGGACTCCTACGAGCAGTACTTC
>few|TRBJ2-1|TRBD2|19|TRBV10-3
CAISPSSSGRAGSYNEQFF
TGTGCCATCAGTCCTTCTTCGAGCGGGAGGGCCGGGTCCTACAATGAGCAGTTCTTC
>.|TRBJ2-3|.|13|TRBV29-1
CSVRLLVADTQYF
TGCAGCGTACGTTTACTAGTAGCAGATACGCAGTATTTT
>.|TRBJ2-7|.|15|TRBV4-1
CVSSQGGTAAYEQYF
TGCGTCAGCAGCCAAGGGGGAACCGCTGCCTACGAGCAGTACTTC
>once|TRBJ2-7|.|13|TRBV20-1
CSARVQELYEQYF
TGCAGTGCTAGGGTTCAGGAGCTCTACGAGCAGTACTTC
>.|TRBJ2-5|TRBD2|13|TRBV29-1
CSVRTSGRNEQYF
TGCAGCGTTCGGACTAGCGGGAGGAATGAGCAGTACTTC
>.|TRBJ2-5|TRBD1|13|TRBV20-1
CSAVTGGRETQYF
TGCAGTGCTGTGACAGGGGGCCGGGAGACCCAGTACTTC